These 31 T cell receptor beta chains share one sample of origin, sequenced in a study of T-cell memory formation after mild COVID-19 (dated by TCRdb to 2020 to 2023). Library generation was performed with 5' RACE. The sequencer listed for this sample is Illumina NovaSeq 6000. The public reads were quality trimmed at Q25 with fastp and then assembled into clones with MiXCR by TCRdb, keeping productive beta chains. Rows are unified per CDR3 protein, each entry keeping the most common DNA and genes. This sample lists about 140,000 distinct CDR3 sequences; around 21% were detected once. Clones ranked in the top ten supply under 2.5% of the sample. The sample consisted of PBMCs or a T cell subset sorted from them (not recorded which). The source is an adult woman who had mild COVID-19 (a few samples of this study predate the infection). The sample titles of this study are shuffled in the database, so cell type and time point are left out; the donor was told from shared clones.

This clonotype was seen at least ten times. The J gene is TRBJ2-2, the V gene TRBV7-9, with D possibly matching TRBD1 (5 bases). The CDR3 runs to 14 residues. CDR1 is SEHNR and CDR2 is FQNEAQ in the germline V gene (reference sequence). Trimming removed 6 bases from V and 1 base from J, with 9 bases in between. CDR3 DNA: TGTGCCAGCAGTTCCAGGGTGAACACCGGGGAGCTGTTTTTT. Translating gives CASSSRVNTGELFF.

In the case of this clonotype: One base away lies a much larger clone, so this may be a sequencing read error. The chain has TRBV12-3 or TRBV12-4 and TRBJ2-3, with 10 positions matching TRBD2. This CDR3 has 14 amino acids. Trimming removed 6 bases from V and 3 bases from J; junction bases left unmatched: 3. The CDR3 DNA reads as TGTGCCAGCAGGCCGGGACTAGCGACAGATACGCAGTATTTT. As protein: CASRPGLATDTQYF.

The chain employs TRBV6-2 or TRBV6-3 and TRBJ2-1; TRBD2 agrees at 14 bases. This CDR3 is built from 16 residues. Germline CDR1 reads MNHEY; CDR2 reads SVGEGT. The V segment lost 7 bases and the J segment 6 bases; nucleotides outside the gene matches: 8. In nucleotides, the CDR3 is TGTGCCAGCATCGGGACTAGCGGGAGCCTACCCAATGAGCAGTTCTTC. It yields the protein CASIGTSGSLPNEQFF.

The V and J genes are TRBV3-1 and TRBJ2-1; D call uncertain. Germline CDR1 is LGHDT and CDR2 is YNNKEL (reference sequence). V was clipped by 0 bases and J by 8 bases, with 20 bases between them. The CDR3 has 17 amino acids. CDR3 DNA: TGTGCCAGCAGCCAAGATGTGTCTAGTCGAGTTCGGGATGAGCAGTTCTTC. Translation gives CASSQDVSSRVRDEQFF.

The chain combines TRBV4-1 with TRBJ1-1; unclear D gene. Deletions cut 1 base from V and 3 bases from J, with 9 bases between. CDR1 and CDR2 from the germline V gene are MGHRA and YSYEKL. CDR3 length: 14 residues. CDR3 DNA: TGCGCCAGCAGCCAAGCGACCGGATACACTGAAGCTTTCTTT. This codes for CASSQATGYTEAFF.

The table lists this clonotype with a few counts. The J gene is TRBJ1-2, the V gene TRBV20-1; tentatively, D is TRBD1 (5 bases). CDR3 length: 14 residues. The germline CDR1 and CDR2 sequences are DFQATT and SNEGSKA (reference sequence). Deletions cut 8 bases from V and 5 bases from J, with 21 bases between. The CDR3 DNA reads TGCAGTTACACAACCCCCGGGACCGGTTATGGCTACACCTTC. This translates into CSYTTPGTGYGYTF.

This clonotype has a handful of counts. The chain joins TRBV7-9 to TRBJ1-1, with a possible D match to TRBD1 (5 bases). Deletions cut 0 bases from V and 6 bases from J, with 11 bases between. Germline V gene sequence: CDR1 SEHNR, CDR2 FQNEAQ (reference sequence). The CDR3 has 14 amino acids. CDR3 amino acids: CASSLAAGLAEAFF. The CDR3, as DNA: TGTGCCAGCAGCTTAGCGGCAGGGTTGGCTGAAGCTTTCTTT.

V is TRBV18 and J is TRBJ1-3; 7 bases map to TRBD1. CDR1 is KGHSH and CDR2 is LQKENI in the germline V gene. This CDR3 has 17 amino acids. V shed 2 bases and J 0 bases; nucleotides not matched to a gene: 7. The CDR3 is CASSPMAGTASGNTIYF. The CDR3 DNA reads TGTGCCAGCTCACCAATGGCCGGGACAGCCTCTGGAAACACCATATATTTT.

The J gene is TRBJ1-2, the V gene TRBV11-2; D is unresolved. This CDR3 region has 15 residues. From germline, CDR1 is SGHAT and CDR2 FQNNGV. Trimming removed 4 bases at V and 0 bases at J, with 12 bases between. CDR3 region: CASSYAATSNYGYTF. The DNA of the CDR3 is TGTGCCAGCAGCTACGCGGCGACATCTAACTATGGCTACACCTTC.

This clonotype was counted only a few times. The chain couples TRBV20-1 to TRBJ2-3, with unresolved D. This CDR3 has 14 amino acids. The V end was cut by 3 bases, the J end by 0 bases, with 10 bases between. Looked up from germline, CDR1 is DFQATT and CDR2 is SNEGSKA (reference sequence). CDR3 loop: CSARGVPSTDTQYF. As DNA, the CDR3 is TGCAGTGCTAGGGGTGTCCCTAGCACAGATACGCAGTATTTT.

CDR3: CASSQDIYEQYF. The CDR3, as DNA: TGTGCCAGCAGCCAAGATATCTACGAGCAGTACTTC. The V gene is TRBV3-1, the J gene TRBJ2-7; D uncertain. Germline lookup yields CDR1 LGHDT and CDR2 YNNKEL (reference sequence). CDR3 length equals 12 residues. Between the trimmed V and J ends, which lost 0 bases and 3 bases, there was a span of 3 bases.

This chain joins TRBV12-3 or TRBV12-4 and TRBJ2-7, with TRBD2 identical over 9 bases. J lost 0 bases, V lost 7 bases, and 4 bases had no gene match. This CDR3 is built from 14 residues. The CDR3 loop is CASTLAGVSYEQYF. The CDR3 region has the DNA TGTGCCAGCACCTTAGCGGGGGTCTCCTACGAGCAGTACTTC.

In this sample, this clonotype turned up a few times. V usage is TRBV30 and J usage is TRBJ2-3; D ambiguous. V shed 2 bases and J shed 1 base, with 10 bases lying between them. This CDR3 has 14 amino acids. Germline CDR1 is GTSNPN and CDR2 is SVGIG (reference sequence). The CDR3 here is CAWSPTTRTDTQYF. CDR3 bases: TGTGCCTGGAGTCCAACGACCCGCACAGATACGCAGTATTTT.

This clonotype was detected a few times. One end of the junction is discordant with germline, which a read error may explain. The V call is TRBV3-1, the J call TRBJ2-7; 10 bases line up with TRBD2. Germline CDR1 and CDR2: LGHDT and YNNKEL (reference sequence). CDR3 size: 13 residues. The CDR3 bases are TGTGCCAGCAGCCGGGGTAGCGGGGGGCCGTGCCTCTTC. It codes for CASSRGSGGPCLF.

V is TRBV4-3 and J is TRBJ2-6; D may correspond to TRBD1 or TRBD2 (5 bases each). CDR3 length: 16 amino acids. The V gene lost 3 bases and the J gene lost 9 bases, with 18 bases spanning the gap. CDR1 LGHNA and CDR2 YSLEER come from the germline V gene. The CDR3 loop is CASSQGRDGLGNVLTF. The CDR3 DNA reads as TGCGCCAGCAGCCAGGGCAGGGACGGCCTGGGCAACGTCCTGACTTTC.

This clonotype has a handful of counts. V is TRBV6-1 and J is TRBJ2-1; D uncertain. V gave up 5 bases and J gave up 15 bases, with 5 bases separating them. Germline V gives CDR1 MNHNS, CDR2 SASEGT. The CDR3 extends over 8 amino acids. The chain's CDR3 is CASSRAFF. The CDR3 DNA reads as TGTGCCAGCAGTAGGGCGTTCTTC.

This clonotype was picked up one time. This chain links TRBV3-1 with TRBJ1-6, with D perhaps TRBD1 (6 bases). Germline CDR1 LGHDT, CDR2 YNNKEL (reference sequence). V lost 4 bases and J 6 bases, leaving 13 bases between the germline ends. The CDR3 contains 15 residues. The CDR3 here is CASSRSGQSNSPLHF. The DNA of the CDR3 is TGTGCCAGCAGCCGAAGTGGACAGAGTAATTCACCCCTCCACTTT.

The chain employs TRBV5-1 and TRBJ2-6; the D is unclear. The CDR3 runs 15 residues. Germline-derived CDR1 and CDR2 are SGHRS and YFSETQ. V was cut by 0 bases and J by 0 bases, with 4 bases left in between. The CDR3: CASSLGNSGANVLTF. The CDR3, as DNA: TGCGCCAGCAGCTTGGGAAACTCTGGGGCCAACGTCCTGACTTTC.

There are a few counts of this clonotype. V usage is TRBV4-3 and J usage is TRBJ2-4, with D perhaps being TRBD1 or TRBD2 (6 bases each). Trimming stripped 4 bases from V and 8 bases from J, with 15 bases between. The CDR3 has 14 residues. Per the germline V gene, CDR1 is LGHNA and CDR2 is YSLEER. CDR3 amino acids: CASSPQGRGDIQYF. The DNA of the CDR3 is TGCGCCAGCAGCCCCCAGGGGCGCGGGGACATTCAGTACTTC.

The chain links TRBV5-1 to TRBJ1-1; D not certain. The V gene lost 0 bases and the J gene lost 1 base, with 10 bases spanning the gap. The CDR3 consists of 15 residues. In germline, CDR1 is SGHRS, CDR2 YFSETQ. The CDR3 DNA follows: TGCGCCAGCAGCTTGGTCGCGGGGTCGAACACTGAAGCTTTCTTT. Translation: CASSLVAGSNTEAFF.

The V and J genes are TRBV30 and TRBJ1-1, with D tentatively TRBD1 (5 bases). The V gene's germline CDR1 is GTSNPN and CDR2 SVGIG (reference sequence). Trimming pared 3 bases from V and 5 bases from J, leaving 19 bases between. This CDR3 has 15 amino acids. Here the CDR3 reads CAWRGVRGMRTEAFF. CDR3 bases: TGTGCCTGGAGGGGGGTACGGGGGATGAGGACTGAAGCTTTCTTT.

This clonotype was seen a handful of times. The genes are TRBV10-2 and TRBJ2-2; D may be TRBD2 (5 bases). Trimming removed 0 bases from V and 3 bases from J, with 11 bases in between. The CDR3 is made up of 16 amino acids. Germline V lookup: CDR1 WSHSY, CDR2 SAAADI. CDR3 region: CASSESRGQYTGELFF. The CDR3 nucleotides read TGCGCCAGCAGTGAGTCAAGAGGGCAGTACACCGGGGAGCTGTTTTTT.

This clonotype was recorded at least ten times. The CDR3 nucleotides are TGCGCCAGCAGCCAAGAGGCTAGCGGGAGTGGTGAGCAGTACTTC. This gives the protein CASSQEASGSGEQYF. The chain employs TRBV4-3 and TRBJ2-7; 10 nucleotides align to TRBD2. The germline CDR1 and CDR2 sequences are LGHNA and YSLEER. The V and J ends lost 0 bases and 7 bases, in that order; junction bases with no gene match: 6. The CDR3 runs to 15 residues.

This clonotype appeared many times. V and J are TRBV27 and TRBJ2-1, with 9 bases fitting TRBD1. V was clipped by 2 bases and J by 4 bases; unmatched bases: 3. CDR3 length: 15 amino acids. CDR1 is MNHEY, CDR2 SMNVEV, per germline (reference sequence). The CDR3 DNA is TGTGCCAGCAGTTTAGGGGGACAGGGATACAATGAGCAGTTCTTC. Its protein is CASSLGGQGYNEQFF.

This clonotype was picked up a small number of times. The chain has TRBV7-6 and TRBJ2-1; D is unclear. Per germline, CDR1 SGHVS and CDR2 FNYEAQ. V lost 8 bases, J lost 0 bases, and 14 bases lay in between. The CDR3 is 15 amino acids. CDR3 bases: TGTGCCAGCTCCTCGGCGGCCGCCTCCTACAATGAGCAGTTCTTC. Translation gives CASSSAAASYNEQFF. Variable domain in full (rest from reference TRBV7-6 and TRBJ2-1): GAGVSQSPRYKVTKRGQDVALRCDPISGHVSLYWYRQALGQGPEFLTYFNYEAQQDKSGLPNDRFSAERPEGSISTLTIQRTEQRDSAMYRCASSSAAASYNEQFFGPGTRLTVL.

V and J are TRBV20-1 and TRBJ2-5; D may be TRBD1 (5 bases). With 1 base removed from V and 5 bases from J, the gap between germline ends came to 20 bases. Germline values: CDR1 DFQATT, CDR2 SNEGSKA (reference sequence). The CDR3 has 16 amino acids. DNA for the CDR3: TGCAGTGCTAGAGGACAACAGGACAAGACAAGGGAGACCCAGTACTTC. Residues: CSARGQQDKTRETQYF.

This clonotype was observed a few times. This chain joins TRBV19 and TRBJ2-7; 8 bases are shared with TRBD1. This CDR3 is built from 15 residues. Trimming at V came to 8 bases and at J to 3 bases, leaving 12 bases not matched to a gene. Germline CDR1 is LNHDA and CDR2 is SQIVND (reference sequence). The CDR3 DNA reads as TGTGCCAGTGCTTCAGGGACAGGTGGAAACTACGAGCAGTACTTC. Its protein product is CASASGTGGNYEQYF.

This clonotype was counted between two and nine times. The chain is built from TRBV6-2 or TRBV6-3 and TRBJ2-1, with D perhaps TRBD2 (6 bases). Germline CDR1 is MNHEY and CDR2 is SVGEGT. CDR3 length equals 15 residues. V was cut by 2 bases and J by 3 bases, with 11 bases left in between. The CDR3 DNA reads TGTGCCAGCAGTTACGGGAGCGGGTACTACAATGAGCAGTTCTTC. Translation gives CASSYGSGYYNEQFF.

This chain links TRBV27 with TRBJ1-4; 8 bases line up with TRBD1. Germline CDR1 and CDR2: MNHEY and SMNVEV (reference sequence). The CDR3 has 13 amino acids. The J segment lost 10 bases and the V segment lost 5 bases, leaving 6 bases of the junction unmatched. CDR3 nucleotides: TGTGCCAGCAGTCCGACAGGGGTTGGAAAACTGTTTTTT. It codes for CASSPTGVGKLFF.

This rearrangement joins TRBV10-3 to TRBJ1-1, with 9 bases lining up with TRBD1. The CDR3 contains 18 residues. CDR1 and CDR2 (germline): ENHRY, SYGVKD. V trimming: 2 bases; J trimming: 3 bases; junction bases outside the gene matches: 13. CDR3 DNA: TGTGCCATCAGTGAGACCCCGGGACAGGGTAAAGCGGACACTGAAGCTTTCTTT. Amino acid sequence: CAISETPGQGKADTEAFF.

The chain couples TRBV7-2 to TRBJ1-5, with TRBD1 matching over 9 bases. Trimming at V came to 4 bases and at J to 7 bases, leaving 11 bases not matched to a gene. Germline V gene data show CDR1 as SGHTA and CDR2 as FQGNSA. This CDR3 comprises 16 residues. Written as DNA, the CDR3 is TGTGCCAGCAGCTCCTCGGCCGGGACAGGGCTACAGCCCCAGCATTTT. Translating it yields CASSSSAGTGLQPQHF.